The TCR beta chain under discussion was sequenced for a study of cytomegalovirus exposure and HLA in healthy donors. 13 Jbeta primers and 60 Vbeta primers were used for the PCR. Method: immunoSEQ multiplex PCR; TCRdb's copy keeps in-frame clones and lacks some. The sample consists of about 200,000 clones, about 86% of them appearing once. Whole-study findings and limits: It was shown in a later analysis that HLA-associated TCR beta chains were more clonally expanded than other, equally common chains.

Comment on this clone: Its antigen remains unknown.

V gave up 4 bases and J gave up 2 bases; unmatched junction bases: 4. The CDR3 contains 15 residues. CDR1 and CDR2 (germline): MDHEN, SYDVKM. This chain links TRBV28 with TRBJ2-5; the match to TRBD1 covers 10 bases. The sequenced sample consisted of PBMCs. This clonotype was sampled from a woman in her thirties in good health and CMV-seronegative. CDR3 in amino acids: CASSWGQGIQETQYF. The CDR3 DNA follows: TGTGCCAGCAGTTGGGGACAGGGGATACAAGAGACCCAGTACTTC.